Listed below are T cell receptor beta chains from one sample, sequenced in a study of blood T cell repertoires in COVID-19. Method: immunoSEQ multiplex PCR; TCRdb's copy keeps in-frame clones and lacks some. The sample records about 360,000 clones, about four fifths being singletons. Specimen: peripheral blood. The origin of the receptors is a young man with active or convalescent COVID-19. Each CDR3 is given with its conserved first and last residue. The D gene is left open where the match is weak. Only part of the rows carry a size: once, few, many, or a class if the clone is expanded.

v_call: TRBV6-5
clone_size: once
d_call: -
j_call: TRBJ2-1
cdr3_nt: TGTGCCAGCAGAAAAGGGGCGCAGGACAATGAGCAGTTCTTC
cdr3_aa: CASRKGAQDNEQFF

v_call: TRBV7-3
clone_size: -
d_call: TRBD2
j_call: TRBJ2-2
cdr3_nt: TGTGCCAGCAGCTTAACAGCGGGGGGGAACACCGGGGAGCTGTTTTTT
cdr3_aa: CASSLTAGGNTGELFF

v_call: TRBV4-3
clone_size: -
d_call: TRBD2
j_call: TRBJ2-4
cdr3_nt: TGCGCCAGCAGCCACCTCGCAGGGAGGGGAGCCAAAAACATTCAGTACTTC
cdr3_aa: CASSHLAGRGAKNIQYF

v_call: TRBV4-2
clone_size: -
d_call: -
j_call: TRBJ2-5
cdr3_nt: TGTGCCAGCAGCCAAGAAGGGGGGACCCAGTACTTC
cdr3_aa: CASSQEGGTQYF

v_call: TRBV24-1
clone_size: once
d_call: -
j_call: TRBJ2-3
cdr3_nt: TGTGCCACCAGTGATTATCAGAGGACTAGCACAGATACGCAGTATTTT
cdr3_aa: CATSDYQRTSTDTQYF

v_call: TRBV30
clone_size: -
d_call: TRBD2
j_call: TRBJ2-1
cdr3_nt: TGTGCCTGGTCTTTGGGACTAGCGGGAGTTGAGCAGTTCTTC
cdr3_aa: CAWSLGLAGVEQFF

v_call: TRBV4-3
clone_size: -
d_call: -
j_call: TRBJ1-6
cdr3_nt: TGCGCCAGCAGCCAAACCAGGGTTTCACCCCTCCACTTT
cdr3_aa: CASSQTRVSPLHF

v_call: TRBV7-2
clone_size: -
d_call: -
j_call: TRBJ2-7
cdr3_nt: TGTGCCAGCAGCTTAGAAGCGGAGCCCACCTACGAGCAGTACTTC
cdr3_aa: CASSLEAEPTYEQYF

v_call: TRBV9
clone_size: -
d_call: -
j_call: TRBJ1-1
cdr3_nt: TGTGCCAGCAGCACCCTGGACAGCTTGAACACTGAAGCTTTCTTT
cdr3_aa: CASSTLDSLNTEAFF

v_call: TRBV19
clone_size: -
d_call: -
j_call: TRBJ1-3
cdr3_nt: TGTGCCAGTCACGACAGGCCTGGAAACACCATATATTTT
cdr3_aa: CASHDRPGNTIYF

v_call: TRBV7-2
clone_size: -
d_call: TRBD1
j_call: TRBJ1-6
cdr3_nt: TGTGCCACGCACACGGGGACAGGGGATTCACCCCTCCACTTT
cdr3_aa: CATHTGTGDSPLHF

v_call: TRBV7-3
clone_size: -
d_call: TRBD1
j_call: TRBJ2-1
cdr3_nt: TGTGCCAGCAGCCGACAGGGGGCGTACAATGAGCAGTTCTTC
cdr3_aa: CASSRQGAYNEQFF

v_call: TRBV4-2
clone_size: -
d_call: TRBD1
j_call: TRBJ1-4
cdr3_nt: TGTGCCAGCAGCCAGGGAACGGGACAGGGTAATGAAAAACTGTTTTTT
cdr3_aa: CASSQGTGQGNEKLFF

v_call: TRBV7-9
clone_size: few
d_call: -
j_call: TRBJ1-2
cdr3_nt: TGTGCCAGCAGCGCAAGCGCGGCCGTGCATAAAGGCTACACCTTC
cdr3_aa: CASSASAAVHKGYTF

v_call: TRBV27
clone_size: few
d_call: TRBD1
j_call: TRBJ2-3
cdr3_nt: TGTGCCAGCAGCCCGGACAGGGGCACAGATACGCAGTATTTT
cdr3_aa: CASSPDRGTDTQYF

v_call: TRBV28
clone_size: -
d_call: TRBD1
j_call: TRBJ2-7
cdr3_nt: TGTGCCAGCAGTTTCAGGGGGCGATACGAGCAGTACTTC
cdr3_aa: CASSFRGRYEQYF

v_call: TRBV2
clone_size: -
d_call: TRBD2
j_call: TRBJ2-2
cdr3_nt: TGTGCCAGCAGTGTTAGCGGGAGGAGTGACACCGGGGAGCTGTTTTTT
cdr3_aa: CASSVSGRSDTGELFF

v_call: TRBV10-3
clone_size: -
d_call: TRBD2
j_call: TRBJ2-5
cdr3_nt: TGTGCCATCAGGCCTAGCGGGGCCGGTGGGGAGACCCAGTACTTC
cdr3_aa: CAIRPSGAGGETQYF

v_call: TRBV5-1
clone_size: -
d_call: -
j_call: TRBJ2-5
cdr3_nt: TGCGCCAGCAGCTACTCGGACACGTACCAAGAGACCCAGTACTTC
cdr3_aa: CASSYSDTYQETQYF

v_call: TRBV28
clone_size: -
d_call: TRBD1
j_call: TRBJ2-7
cdr3_nt: TGTGCCAGCAGTTTATTGGGACAGCGACCCTACGAGCAGTACTTC
cdr3_aa: CASSLLGQRPYEQYF

v_call: TRBV19
clone_size: -
d_call: TRBD2
j_call: TRBJ2-7
cdr3_nt: TGTGCCAGTAGTATTAAGGCTAGCGGGAGTTATACCTACGAGCAGTACTTC
cdr3_aa: CASSIKASGSYTYEQYF

v_call: TRBV5-1
clone_size: -
d_call: -
j_call: TRBJ2-3
cdr3_nt: TGCGCCAGCAGCTTGGGGCTACTAATCACTGATACGCAGTATTTT
cdr3_aa: CASSLGLLITDTQYF

v_call: TRBV11-3
clone_size: -
d_call: TRBD1
j_call: TRBJ2-5
cdr3_nt: TGTGCCAGCAGCCTCGGGGACAGCGATCAAGAGACCCAGTACTTC
cdr3_aa: CASSLGDSDQETQYF

v_call: TRBV4-1
clone_size: -
d_call: TRBD1
j_call: TRBJ2-3
cdr3_nt: TGCGCCAGCAGCCATGGGGACAGGGAAAGCACAGATACGCAGTATTTT
cdr3_aa: CASSHGDRESTDTQYF

v_call: TRBV11-1
clone_size: -
d_call: -
j_call: TRBJ2-5
cdr3_nt: TGTGCCAGCAGCTTAGACAGGGAGGAGACCCAGTACTTC
cdr3_aa: CASSLDREETQYF

v_call: TRBV15
clone_size: -
d_call: -
j_call: TRBJ1-5
cdr3_nt: TGTGCCACCAGCAGACTCGACAGCGATAGCAATCAGCCCCAGCATTTT
cdr3_aa: CATSRLDSDSNQPQHF

v_call: TRBV19
clone_size: -
d_call: TRBD2
j_call: TRBJ2-5
cdr3_nt: TGTGCCAGCTCCCCTTTAGCGGGAGGCGGAGAGACCCAGTACTTC
cdr3_aa: CASSPLAGGGETQYF

v_call: TRBV6-1
clone_size: -
d_call: -
j_call: TRBJ2-5
cdr3_nt: TGTGCCAGCAGTGATCAGGGGTACAGCCAAGAGACCCAGTACTTC
cdr3_aa: CASSDQGYSQETQYF

v_call: TRBV30
clone_size: -
d_call: TRBD2
j_call: TRBJ2-2
cdr3_nt: TGTGCCTGGACTAGCGGCCCGAACACCGGGGAGCTGTTTTTT
cdr3_aa: CAWTSGPNTGELFF